The 29 T cell receptor beta chains below come from one sample, sequenced in a study of blood T cell repertoires in COVID-19. Produced via immunoSEQ multiplex PCR; TCRdb's table is partial and in-frame only. This repertoire shows 200,000 to 250,000 clones, 90% found once; its top ten account for about 16%. Specimen: PBMCs or T cells enriched from blood (not recorded which). The receptor set was obtained from a man younger than 45 who had been exposed to COVID-19.

The rearrangement uses TRBV5-1 and TRBJ2-7; TRBD2 agrees at 7 bases. CDR1 SGHRS and CDR2 YFSETQ come from the germline V gene. The CDR3 loop spans 17 amino acids. The V gene end was trimmed by 6 bases and the J gene end by 6 bases; junction bases not matched to a gene: 21. The CDR3 here is CASTPGLGGITLGEQYF. In nucleotides, the CDR3 is TGCGCCAGCACCCCGGGACTGGGGGGGATAACCTTAGGCGAGCAGTACTTC.

The gene calls are TRBV11-3 and TRBJ2-2; 8 nucleotides line up with TRBD1. Germline V gene data show CDR1 as SGHNT and CDR2 as YENEEA. The length of the CDR3 is 17 residues. V shed 5 bases and J 1 base; nucleotides not matched to a gene: 9. The CDR3 sequence: CASSPRQGTMNTGELFF. In DNA form, the CDR3 reads TGTGCCAGCAGCCCCCGACAGGGGACAATGAACACCGGGGAGCTGTTTTTT.

The V call is TRBV11-2, the J call TRBJ2-7; 9 positions match TRBD2. With V trimmed by 6 bases and J by 5 bases, 11 bases remained unmatched. The germline V gene encodes CDR1 SGHAT and CDR2 FQNNGV. This CDR3 spans 15 amino acids. The CDR3 reads CASRMAGRLADEQYF. CDR3 coding DNA: TGTGCCAGCAGAATGGCCGGTAGACTAGCGGACGAGCAGTACTTC.

The chain links TRBV2 to TRBJ1-1; a possible D gene is TRBD1 (5 bases). The CDR3 totals 13 residues. Per the germline V gene, CDR1 is SNHLY and CDR2 is FYNNEI. The V and J ends lost 7 bases and 0 bases respectively, with 9 bases between them. The CDR3 sequence: CASTGTLNTEAFF. As DNA, the CDR3 is TGTGCCAGCACCGGGACTCTGAACACTGAAGCTTTCTTT.

This chain connects TRBV5-4 to TRBJ2-2; 11 positions agree with TRBD2. From germline, CDR1 is SGHNT and CDR2 YYREEE (reference sequence). V trimming: 0 bases; J trimming: 5 bases; junction bases outside the gene matches: 3. The CDR3 length is 16 residues. CDR3 sequence reads: CASSLGSGRGTGELFF. The CDR3 DNA reads TGTGCCAGCAGCTTGGGTAGCGGGAGGGGGACCGGGGAGCTGTTTTTT. Supplemented by reference TRBV5-4 and TRBJ2-2, the full variable domain reads ETGVTQSPTHLIKTRGQQVTLRCSSQSGHNTVSWYQQALGQGPQFIFQYYREEENGRGNFPPRFSGLQFPNYSSELNVNALELDDSALYLCASSLGSGRGTGELFFGEGSRLTVL.

This clone was counted a single time. The chain links TRBV5-1 to TRBJ2-2; D call uncertain. V was pared by 4 bases and J by 8 bases, with 15 bases between. CDR3 length: 14 amino acids. Per germline, CDR1 SGHRS and CDR2 YFSETQ. CDR3 in DNA: TGCGCCAGCAGCACCCCCGAACAAGTTGGGGAGCTGTTTTTT. Translating gives CASSTPEQVGELFF.

V gene TRBV18 combines with J gene TRBJ1-6, with unresolved D. Germline V gene sequence: CDR1 KGHSH, CDR2 LQKENI. The CDR3 extends over 14 amino acids. V was clipped by 3 bases and J by 3 bases, with 6 bases between them. The CDR3 sequence: CASSPNSYNSPLHF. The CDR3 bases are TGTGCCAGCTCACCTAACAGCTATAATTCACCCCTCCACTTT.

The rearrangement joins TRBV10-2 to TRBJ1-3; tentative D call: TRBD1 (6 bases). CDR3 length: 14 residues. The germline gives CDR1 WSHSY, CDR2 SAAADI. Deletions cut 5 bases from V and 4 bases from J, with 12 bases between. CDR3 amino acids: CASSPAGQGNTIYF. The CDR3 DNA follows: TGCGCCAGCAGTCCCGCCGGACAGGGAAACACCATATATTTT.

J is TRBJ1-1 and V is TRBV23-1, with TRBD1 matching over 10 bases. TRBV23-1 is known as an ORF, though its function is uncertain. V was pared by 8 bases and J by 1 base, with 10 bases of the junction left unmatched. The CDR3 sequence is 16 residues long. CDR3 coding DNA: TGCGCCAGCGTTCGGGACAGGGGAGGGTGGAACACTGAAGCTTTCTTT. Translation: CASVRDRGGWNTEAFF.

The chain joins TRBV2 to TRBJ1-2; D uncertain. The CDR3 length is 8 residues. Germline-derived CDR1 and CDR2 are SNHLY and FYNNEI. Trimming pared 1 base from V and 14 bases from J, leaving 2 bases between. The CDR3 is CASSEVTF. CDR3 in DNA: TGTGCCAGCAGTGAAGTAACCTTC.

This chain connects TRBV7-2 to TRBJ2-1; a possible D gene is TRBD2 (5 bases). Trimming shortened V by 1 base and J by 0 bases, and 10 bases separated the two germline ends. The length of the CDR3 is 16 residues. Germline values: CDR1 SGHTA, CDR2 FQGNSA. The CDR3 DNA follows: TGTGCCAGCAGCTTAGTGAGGGTAAGCTCCTACAATGAGCAGTTCTTC. It yields the protein CASSLVRVSSYNEQFF.

The chain links TRBV25-1 to TRBJ1-3; the D gene is possibly TRBD1 (6 bases). Trimming left V 1 base short and J 0 bases short, with 13 bases between. This CDR3 has 17 residues. Germline V gene sequence: CDR1 MGHDK, CDR2 SYGVNS. The chain's CDR3 is CASSESSGQSSGNTIYF. CDR3 in DNA: TGTGCCAGCAGTGAATCCTCCGGACAGAGCTCTGGAAACACCATATATTTT.

This clone was seen more than once but under ten times. The genes are TRBV29-1 and TRBJ1-5; D gene uncertain. Trimming left V 3 bases short and J 6 bases short, with 12 bases between. Germline V gene lookup returns CDR1 SQVTM and CDR2 ANQGSEA. CDR3 length: 13 amino acids. The CDR3 here is CSVEERDGQPQHF. As DNA, the CDR3 is TGCAGCGTTGAGGAGAGGGATGGTCAGCCCCAGCATTTT.

This chain uses TRBV4-1 with TRBJ2-1, with 7 bases fitting TRBD1. CDR3 length: 19 residues. Germline V gives CDR1 MGHRA, CDR2 YSYEKL. J was trimmed by 5 bases and V by 6 bases; bases with no gene match: 22. CDR3 sequence reads: CASRKTYLRDSAPHNEQFF. The CDR3 region has the DNA TGCGCCAGCAGGAAAACGTATCTTAGGGACAGCGCACCTCACAATGAGCAGTTCTTC.

The V and J genes are TRBV7-3 and TRBJ1-1; D might be TRBD1 (6 bases). The CDR3 sequence is 16 residues long. Germline V lookup: CDR1 SGHTA, CDR2 FQGTGA. V shed 5 bases and J shed 1 base, with 17 bases lying between them. The CDR3 sequence: CASSPLAQGSNTEAFF. Here the CDR3 DNA reads TGTGCCAGCAGCCCCTTAGCCCAGGGGTCGAACACTGAAGCTTTCTTT.

The rearrangement uses TRBV6-5 and TRBJ1-4, with TRBD1 matching 9 bases. V lost 0 bases and J lost 5; bases outside the gene matches: 4. The germline V gene has CDR1 MNHEY and CDR2 SVGAGI. CDR3 size: 16 residues. CDR3 sequence reads: CASSYSSGTGNEKLFF. The CDR3 bases are TGTGCCAGCAGTTACTCGTCCGGGACAGGGAATGAAAAACTGTTTTTT.

The CDR3 sequence is CASSPLKRHGYTF. CDR3 DNA sequence: TGTGCCAGCAGCCCACTAAAACGACATGGCTACACCTTC. The chain employs TRBV14 and TRBJ1-2; D not resolved. CDR3 length: 13 residues. CDR1 is SGHDN and CDR2 is FVKESK in the germline V gene. The V end was cut by 4 bases, the J end by 6 bases, with 12 bases between.

This sequence joins TRBV7-8 and TRBJ2-1; no clear D gene. The CDR3 extends over 15 amino acids. The germline gives CDR1 SGHVS, CDR2 FQNEAQ. The germline V and J ends were trimmed by 3 bases and 8 bases, with 17 bases remaining between them. The CDR3 sequence: CASSFDSWSYDEQFF. The DNA for the CDR3 is TGTGCCAGCAGCTTCGACTCGTGGTCGTACGATGAGCAGTTCTTC.

This clone has a handful of counts. V is TRBV4-2 and J is TRBJ2-1; D not resolved. The germline CDR1 and CDR2 sequences are LGHNA and YNFKEQ. CDR3 length equals 11 residues. V was clipped by 3 bases and J by 7 bases, with 4 bases between them. For the CDR3, the DNA is TGTGCCAGCAGCCACGTGAATGAGCAGTTCTTC. This encodes CASSHVNEQFF.

The chain is built from TRBV28 and TRBJ1-2; D is perhaps TRBD1 (5 bases). Trimming shortened V by 4 bases and J by 8 bases, and 14 bases separated the two germline ends. There are 13 residues in the CDR3. CDR1 is MDHEN, CDR2 SYDVKM, per germline. The CDR3 DNA is TGTGCCAGCAGTTCCCGGACATCTCCGGGCTACACCTTC. Protein: CASSSRTSPGYTF.

This chain joins TRBV10-3 and TRBJ2-7; D is unclear. Deletions cut 3 bases from V and 6 bases from J, with 12 bases between. The CDR3 length is 13 residues. Per germline, CDR1 ENHRY and CDR2 SYGVKD. CDR3 nucleotide sequence: TGTGCCATCAGTGATAGTGAGTCGCCCGAGCAGTACTTC. This translates into CAISDSESPEQYF.

The chain recombines TRBV7-3 with TRBJ2-1; possible D gene TRBD2, 6 bases. CDR3 length: 15 residues. Between the trimmed V and J ends, which lost 5 bases and 3 bases, there was a span of 14 bases. CDR1 and CDR2 from the germline V gene are SGHTA and FQGTGA. The CDR3 coding sequence is TGTGCCAGCAGCCCGATAGCGGTAAACTACAATGAGCAGTTCTTC. It specifies CASSPIAVNYNEQFF. Supplemented by reference TRBV7-3 and TRBJ2-1, the full variable domain reads GAGVSQTPSNKVTEKGKYVELRCDPISGHTALYWYRQSLGQGPEFLIYFQGTGAADDSGLPNDRFFAVRPEGSVSTLKIQRTERGDSAVYLCASSPIAVNYNEQFFGPGTRLTVL.

The chain recombines TRBV5-1 with TRBJ1-2; D may be TRBD1 (5 bases). In germline, CDR1 is SGHRS, CDR2 YFSETQ. CDR3 length equals 14 residues. V dropped 1 base and J dropped 4 bases, with 11 bases sitting between them. CDR3 bases: TGCGCCAGCAGCTTGATGACAGAAACCTATGGCTACACCTTC. Translating gives CASSLMTETYGYTF.

This clone was recorded only once. This chain joins TRBV7-7 and TRBJ1-4, with 8 positions matching TRBD1. V trimming: 9 bases; J trimming: 8 bases; junction bases outside the gene matches: 14. The germline gives CDR1 SSHAT, CDR2 FNYEAQ (reference sequence). This CDR3 has 15 amino acids. The CDR3 loop reads CARGGRGRSGEKLFF. In DNA, the CDR3 is TGTGCCAGGGGGGGCAGGGGGCGATCGGGAGAAAAACTGTTTTTT.

The J gene is TRBJ1-2, the V gene TRBV19; the D is unclear. There are 13 residues in the CDR3. Trimming took 3 bases from V and 5 from J, leaving 10 bases between them. Germline V CDR1 and CDR2: LNHDA, SQIVND (reference sequence). The CDR3 DNA is TGTGCCAGTAGTATGGGAGAAATTTATGGCTACACCTTC. As protein: CASSMGEIYGYTF.

The chain combines TRBV4-3 with TRBJ2-7; D is perhaps TRBD2 (5 bases). Germline V CDR1 and CDR2: LGHNA, YSLEER. The V and J ends lost 0 bases and 2 bases respectively, with 11 bases between them. The CDR3 sequence is 15 residues long. Written as DNA, the CDR3 is TGCGCCAGCAGCCAAGATAGGACTCCCGCCTACGAGCAGTACTTC. Translated: CASSQDRTPAYEQYF.

The V gene is TRBV5-5, the J gene TRBJ2-7; D remains unclear. V gave up 3 bases and J gave up 3 bases, with 19 bases separating them. The germline V gene encodes CDR1 SGHKS and CDR2 YYEKEE (reference sequence). The CDR3 is 16 amino acids. The CDR3 nucleotides read TGTGCCAGCAGCTCGCAGAATGAGAGGCCATACTACGAGCAGTACTTC. This encodes CASSSQNERPYYEQYF. The variable domain in full, with the rest retrieved from reference TRBV5-5 and TRBJ2-7, is DAGVTQSPTHLIKTRGQQVTLRCSPISGHKSVSWYQQVLGQGPQFIFQYYEKEERGRGNFPDRFSARQFPNYSSELNVNALLLGDSALYLCASSSQNERPYYEQYFGPGTRLTVT.

The chain has TRBV7-6 and TRBJ2-2, with D uncertain. Germline values: CDR1 SGHVS, CDR2 FNYEAQ. V gave up 6 bases and J gave up 2 bases, with 13 bases separating them. The CDR3 loop spans 15 amino acids. The CDR3 DNA is TGTGCCAGCAGATTGACATTCGTTAACACCGGGGAGCTGTTTTTT. Translating gives CASRLTFVNTGELFF.

The chain employs TRBV4-3 and TRBJ1-1; TRBD1 aligns across 10 bases. The germline V gene has CDR1 LGHNA and CDR2 YSLEER. The junction had 8 bases not matched to a gene; V was cut back by 3 bases and J by 4 bases. This CDR3 is built from 16 residues. CDR3: CASSHRQGAIGTEAFF. Here the CDR3 DNA reads TGCGCCAGCAGCCACCGACAGGGGGCGATTGGCACTGAAGCTTTCTTT.